The next 31 T cell receptor beta chains were all read from a single sample in a study of T-cell reconstitution after alpha-beta-depleted transplantation in children. Preparation of the TCRbeta library was carried out with unique molecular identifiers. TCRdb passed the PCR reads through MiXCR, listing each CDR3 protein once. The sample holds approximately 1,000,000 distinct CDR3 sequences; 25% to 30% are singletons and the top ten take about 28%. Material: PBMCs, mostly from graft donor cells, obtained 360 days after TCRalphabeta/CD19-depleted stem cell transplant. All receptors come from a boy less than two years old who had a stem cell transplant for SCID, so the T cells may come from the graft donor.

The chain is built from TRBV11-1 and TRBJ2-6, with D possibly TRBD1 on 5 matching bases. V lost 5 bases and J lost 0, with 14 bases in between. The CDR3 loop spans 17 amino acids. Germline V gives CDR1 SGHAT, CDR2 FQDESV (reference sequence). The CDR3 nucleotides read TGTGCCAGCAGCCGAAACATACAGGTCTCTGGGGCCAACGTCCTGACTTTC. Translation gives CASSRNIQVSGANVLTF. Using reference TRBV11-1 and TRBJ2-6 for the parts outside the CDR3, the full variable domain is EAEVAQSPRYKITEKSQAVAFWCDPISGHATLYWYRQILGQGPELLVQFQDESVVDDSQLPKDRFSAERLKGVDSTLKIQPAELGDSAMYLCASSRNIQVSGANVLTFGAGSRLTVL.

The chain couples TRBV5-1 to TRBJ2-3; D uncertain. The ends were cut back, 4 bases at V and 2 bases at J, with 20 bases in the middle. The CDR3 spans 17 residues. CDR1 and CDR2 (germline): SGHRS, YFSETQ. The CDR3 here is CASSQVPPSLVTDTQYF. Written as DNA, the CDR3 is TGCGCCAGCAGCCAGGTCCCTCCAAGCCTCGTCACAGATACGCAGTATTTT.

The CDR3 nucleotides read TGTGCCAGCAGTTTAGCAGGGGCGTCAGATACGCAGTATTTT. Residues: CASSLAGASDTQYF. V and J are TRBV12-3 or TRBV12-4 and TRBJ2-3; D is possibly TRBD1 (5 bases). Trimming took 0 bases from V and 4 from J, leaving 8 bases between them. The CDR3 is 14 amino acids.

This rearrangement joins TRBV3-1 to TRBJ2-5; a possible D gene is TRBD2 (5 bases). The CDR3 consists of 13 residues. With 6 bases removed from V and 5 bases from J, the gap between germline ends came to 13 bases. Germline CDR1 is LGHDT and CDR2 is YNNKEL (reference sequence). The CDR3 loop reads CASRDTRSETQYF. CDR3 nucleotide sequence: TGTGCCAGCAGGGATACTAGGTCGGAGACCCAGTACTTC.

The chain recombines TRBV7-8 with TRBJ2-3, with D perhaps given as TRBD1 or TRBD2 (5 bases each). Germline lookup yields CDR1 SGHVS and CDR2 FQNEAQ. The CDR3 is 15 residues long. V was clipped by 7 bases and J by 2 bases, with 16 bases between them. CDR3 in amino acids: CASIPRVGTTDTQYF. As DNA, the CDR3 is TGTGCCAGCATCCCCCGGGTTGGGACCACAGATACGCAGTATTTT.

This clonotype has ten or more counts. This sequence joins TRBV5-1 and TRBJ1-1, with 10 bases aligning to TRBD1. There are 15 residues in the CDR3. Germline values: CDR1 SGHRS, CDR2 YFSETQ. The J segment lost 5 bases and the V segment lost 0 bases, leaving 4 bases of the junction unmatched. The CDR3 spells CASSLGTGGRTEAFF. For the CDR3, the DNA is TGCGCCAGCAGCTTGGGGACAGGGGGGAGGACTGAAGCTTTCTTT.

V gene TRBV19 combines with J gene TRBJ1-5; TRBD1 agrees at 10 bases. Per germline, CDR1 LNHDA and CDR2 SQIVND (reference sequence). J was trimmed by 2 bases and V by 7 bases; bases with no gene match: 14. The CDR3 has 18 amino acids. The CDR3 nucleotides read TGTGCCAGTATTCCCCTTCGGGACAGGGGTAAGCGCAATCAGCCCCAGCATTTT. It translates to CASIPLRDRGKRNQPQHF.

This clonotype was recorded many times. The J gene is TRBJ2-4, the V gene TRBV14; D may be TRBD1 (5 bases). Germline V CDR1 and CDR2: SGHDN, FVKESK. Trimming removed 4 bases from V and 7 bases from J, with 17 bases in between. The CDR3 is 15 amino acids. Written as DNA, the CDR3 is TGTGCCAGCAGCCCATCAGGGAAAGGTCGGAACATTCAGTACTTC. Protein product: CASSPSGKGRNIQYF.

This rearrangement joins TRBV7-2 to TRBJ2-7, with D perhaps given as TRBD1 or TRBD2 (5 bases each). V was cut by 1 base and J by 0 bases, with 10 bases left in between. This CDR3 has 15 amino acids. Germline CDR1 SGHTA, CDR2 FQGNSA. CDR3 DNA: TGTGCCAGCAGCTTAGAACTGGGGACCTCCTACGAGCAGTACTTC. This sequence encodes CASSLELGTSYEQYF.

CDR3 residues: CASSQDLGDGYGYTF. The CDR3, as DNA: TGCGCCAGCAGCCAAGATCTAGGGGATGGCTATGGCTACACCTTC. The rearrangement links TRBV4-3 to TRBJ1-2; the D gene is possibly TRBD1 (5 bases). The CDR3 contains 15 residues. Germline CDR1 is LGHNA and CDR2 is YSLEER. Trimming removed 0 bases at V and 4 bases at J, with 12 bases between.

The chain employs TRBV28 and TRBJ2-7; D is unclear. Per germline, CDR1 MDHEN and CDR2 SYDVKM. CDR3 length: 15 amino acids. V lost 5 bases to trimming and J lost 6 bases, with 20 bases between them. The CDR3 loop is CASSGPNINLGEQYF. CDR3 DNA sequence: TGTGCCAGCAGTGGCCCGAACATAAACTTAGGCGAGCAGTACTTC. The variable domain in full, completed from reference TRBV28 and TRBJ2-7, reads DVKVTQSSRYLVKRTGEKVFLECVQDMDHENMFWYRQDPGLGLRLIYFSYDVKMKEKGDIPEGYSVSREKKERFSLILESASTNQTSMYLCASSGPNINLGEQYFGPGTRLTVT.

This clonotype was detected a few times. V usage is TRBV12-3 or TRBV12-4 and J usage is TRBJ1-5, with 8 bases identical to TRBD1. The CDR3 spans 16 residues. Trimming took 5 bases from V and 3 from J; bases not matched to a gene: 9. CDR3 DNA: TGTGCCAGCAGTCCTAGGGACAGGAGACTCAATCAGCCCCAGCATTTT. As protein: CASSPRDRRLNQPQHF.

The chain joins TRBV20-1 to TRBJ2-7; D tentatively reads TRBD1 or TRBD2 (5 bases each). Trimming stripped 0 bases from V and 2 bases from J, with 23 bases between. From germline, CDR1 is DFQATT and CDR2 SNEGSKA (reference sequence). This CDR3 contains 18 residues. The CDR3 bases are TGCAGTGCTAGAGACCACAATTGGGGGACGGTAGTAGCCTACGAGCAGTACTTC. This encodes CSARDHNWGTVVAYEQYF.

This clonotype was detected once. The chain combines TRBV5-1 with TRBJ1-6, with TRBD1 identical over 7 bases. The length of the CDR3 is 16 residues. CDR1 is SGHRS, CDR2 YFSETQ, per germline. Losses at the gene ends were 2 bases for V and 6 bases for J; bases not matched to a gene: 8. The CDR3 loop reads CASSLNAGTVNSPLHF. CDR3 nucleotide sequence: TGCGCCAGCAGCTTAAACGCCGGGACAGTTAATTCACCCCTCCACTTT.

This chain links TRBV9 with TRBJ2-3, with D hard to call. The CDR3 contains 14 residues. Germline values: CDR1 SGDLS, CDR2 YYNGEE. Trimming took off 0 bases at V and 2 bases at J, with 7 bases between the two ends. The CDR3 sequence is CASSVELLTDTQYF. The CDR3 nucleotides read TGTGCCAGCAGCGTAGAGCTGCTCACAGATACGCAGTATTTT.

V gene TRBV5-1 combines with J gene TRBJ2-1; D unclear. V lost 0 bases and J 8 bases, leaving 12 bases between the germline ends. Germline V gene sequence: CDR1 SGHRS, CDR2 YFSETQ. The CDR3 is 14 amino acids. CDR3 loop: CASSLGEPWDEQFF. The CDR3 coding sequence is TGCGCCAGCAGCTTGGGGGAACCATGGGATGAGCAGTTCTTC.

This clonotype was seen a few times. The V call is TRBV12-3 or TRBV12-4, the J call TRBJ1-1; tentative D call: TRBD1 (5 bases). The ends were cut back, 6 bases at V and 4 bases at J, with 12 bases in the middle. CDR3 length: 13 residues. The CDR3 reads CASSGGGSTEAFF. For the CDR3, the DNA is TGTGCCAGCAGCGGGGGTGGGAGCACTGAAGCTTTCTTT.

This clonotype was observed many times. The J gene is TRBJ2-3, the V gene TRBV5-1, with TRBD2 matching over 8 bases. Germline-derived CDR1 and CDR2 are SGHRS and YFSETQ. Trimming removed 7 bases from V and 2 bases from J; junction bases left unmatched: 12. This CDR3 has 16 amino acids. The DNA for the CDR3 is TGCGCCAGCTCCCGACGCGGGGGGCGAGACACAGATACGCAGTATTTT. Encoded protein: CASSRRGGRDTDTQYF.

V gene TRBV12-3 or TRBV12-4 combines with J gene TRBJ2-2; D may be TRBD2 (6 bases). The CDR3 has 13 amino acids. V was cut by 5 bases and J by 9 bases, with 13 bases left in between. The CDR3, as DNA: TGTGCCAGCAGTCCCGGGACTCCTCGGGAGCTGTTTTTT. This encodes CASSPGTPRELFF.

This clonotype showed up just a few times. This rearrangement joins TRBV10-3 to TRBJ1-2; D not certain. This CDR3 has 15 residues. Germline lookup yields CDR1 ENHRY and CDR2 SYGVKD. The ends were cut back, 0 bases at V and 1 base at J, with 9 bases in the middle. CDR3 DNA sequence: TGTGCCATCAGTGAGTCGATCGGCCTTAACTATGGCTACACCTTC. Its protein product is CAISESIGLNYGYTF.

J is TRBJ2-1 and V is TRBV7-2; 11 positions match TRBD2. This CDR3 region has 17 residues. V dropped 4 bases and J dropped 7; count of bases not matched to a gene: 12. The germline V gene encodes CDR1 SGHTA and CDR2 FQGNSA. CDR3 nucleotides: TGTGCCAGCAGCTCTTTCCCGACTAGCGGGGTTCTGAATGAGCAGTTCTTC. Protein sequence: CASSSFPTSGVLNEQFF.

This clonotype has a count of ten or more. The rearrangement joins TRBV7-3 to TRBJ2-2; D gene uncertain. There are 12 residues in the CDR3. Germline assignment: CDR1 SGHTA and CDR2 FQGTGA. V shed 2 bases and J shed 7 bases, with 5 bases lying between them. The CDR3: CASSLSHGELFF. CDR3 nucleotides: TGTGCCAGCAGCTTATCCCACGGGGAGCTGTTTTTT.

V gene TRBV12-3 or TRBV12-4 combines with J gene TRBJ2-1; D might be TRBD2 (5 bases). Trimming took 5 bases from V and 8 from J, leaving 22 bases between them. The CDR3 extends over 16 amino acids. CDR3 DNA: TGTGCCAGCAGTCCAATTGCTCCGGCTTCGGGGTATGAGCAGTTCTTC. Its translation is CASSPIAPASGYEQFF.

This clonotype appeared once. The chain couples TRBV25-1 to TRBJ1-4, with TRBD1 as a possible D gene (5 bases). CDR1 MGHDK and CDR2 SYGVNS come from the germline V gene. The CDR3 has 15 amino acids. V gave up 1 base and J gave up 5 bases, with 11 bases separating them. The CDR3 protein is CASSEWGGKNEKLFF. CDR3 coding DNA: TGTGCCAGCAGTGAATGGGGGGGAAAGAATGAAAAACTGTTTTTT.

Here the CDR3 DNA reads TGTGCCATCAGTGAGACCGGGAGGACAGTTACAACTAATGAAAAACTGTTTTTT. Translated: CAISETGRTVTTNEKLFF. This chain links TRBV10-3 with TRBJ1-4; D is perhaps TRBD1 (6 bases). Germline loops: CDR1 ENHRY, CDR2 SYGVKD. There are 18 residues in the CDR3. Trimming pared 2 bases from V and 0 bases from J, leaving 16 bases between.

This clonotype turned up a few times. The V gene is TRBV12-3 or TRBV12-4, the J gene TRBJ2-1; TRBD1 agrees at 11 bases. The CDR3 contains 15 residues. V lost 5 bases, J lost 5 bases, and 5 bases stayed unmatched. CDR3 coding DNA: TGTGCCAGCAGTCTGGGACAGGGGGTCCACAATGAGCAGTTCTTC. It encodes CASSLGQGVHNEQFF.

The CDR3 coding sequence is TGCAGTGCTATGGCCAGGGGGCTAAGCAATCAGCCCCAGCATTTT. Protein sequence: CSAMARGLSNQPQHF. The V gene is TRBV20-1, the J gene TRBJ1-5; TRBD1 matches 8 bases. The CDR3 has 15 amino acids. The junction had 6 bases not matched to a gene; V was cut back by 4 bases and J by 1 base. The V gene's germline CDR1 is DFQATT and CDR2 SNEGSKA (reference sequence).

This rearrangement joins TRBV7-8 to TRBJ2-5; TRBD2 might be the D (5 bases). CDR3 size: 18 residues. V shed 0 bases and J shed 5 bases, with 22 bases lying between them. Germline lookup yields CDR1 SGHVS and CDR2 FQNEAQ. The CDR3: CASSLALRSRDLGETQYF. As DNA, the CDR3 is TGTGCCAGCAGCTTAGCGTTGAGATCGAGGGATCTGGGTGAGACCCAGTACTTC.

In this sample, this clonotype turned up a few times. The chain carries TRBV29-1 and TRBJ2-5; 9 bases agree with TRBD2. The CDR3 loop spans 14 amino acids. Germline CDR1 reads SQVTM; CDR2 reads ANQGSEA. V shed 5 bases and J 3 bases; nucleotides not matched to a gene: 7. Written as DNA, the CDR3 is TGCAGCGTTCTGACTAGCGGATATAAAGAGACCCAGTACTTC. Its protein is CSVLTSGYKETQYF.

This clonotype came up a few times. V gene TRBV20-1 combines with J gene TRBJ2-3, with D possibly called TRBD1 or TRBD2 (5 bases each). The CDR3 covers 13 residues. V was pared by 3 bases and J by 7 bases, with 14 bases between. The germline V gene has CDR1 DFQATT and CDR2 SNEGSKA (reference sequence). The CDR3 DNA reads as TGCAGTGCTAGTGGGACCGTACTATATACGCAGTATTTT. This codes for CSASGTVLYTQYF.

The V call is TRBV20-1, the J call TRBJ2-7; the D gene is possibly TRBD2 (7 bases). Germline CDR1 reads DFQATT; CDR2 reads SNEGSKA (reference sequence). The CDR3 is made up of 14 amino acids. V lost 5 bases, J lost 5 bases, and 19 bases lay in between. This CDR3 is CSAGGRGGVHEQYF. The CDR3 DNA reads as TGCAGTGCTGGGGGGCGCGGGGGCGTCCACGAGCAGTACTTC.